This T cell receptor (beta chain) was sequenced for a study of blood T cell repertoires in COVID-19. TCRdb's table, derived via immunoSEQ multiplex PCR, lists solely in-frame clones and lacks some. The repertoire holds 130,000 to 150,000 clones, with 80% to 90% as singletons. This TCR was sampled from a woman aged 60-75 years with COVID-19, enrolled during active disease. Sequenced: peripheral blood.

The CDR3: CASSLGQTNTEAFF. The CDR3 DNA reads as TGTGCCAGCAGCTTGGGACAGACCAACACTGAAGCTTTCTTT. The V and J genes are TRBV5-6 and TRBJ1-1; tentative D call: TRBD1 (5 bases). The CDR3 runs 14 residues. Trimming removed 0 bases from V and 2 bases from J, with 8 bases in between. Germline V gives CDR1 SGHDT, CDR2 YYEEEE.